The 13 T cell receptor beta chains below come from one sample, sequenced in a study of identical twins. Using its own MiXCR run on the 5' RACE reads, TCRdb lists one record per CDR3 protein. Of 700,000 or so distinct CDR3 sequences in the sample, over 8.5% are singletons; the top ten hold approximately 0.94%. This sample also belongs to another study, concerning yellow fever vaccine responses in identical twins.

Material for sequencing was PBMCs. Receptors were obtained from a woman in her late teens or twenties in good health.

This clonotype was found a few times. The chain couples TRBV14 to TRBJ2-5; D is undetermined. This CDR3 region has 16 residues. Germline-derived CDR1 and CDR2 are SGHDN and FVKESK. The V end was cut by 0 bases, the J end by 3 bases, with 14 bases between. The CDR3 DNA reads as TGTGCCAGCAGCCAAGATCGACTTCGTCGCAAAGAGACCCAGTACTTC. This sequence encodes CASSQDRLRRKETQYF.

The J gene is TRBJ2-3, the V gene TRBV24-1, with no clear D. CDR1 KGHDR and CDR2 SFDVKD come from the germline V gene. Between the trimmed V and J ends, which lost 2 bases and 3 bases, there was a span of 8 bases. The CDR3 loop spans 14 amino acids. This CDR3 reads CATSDWAETDTQYF. Written as DNA, the CDR3 is TGTGCCACCAGTGATTGGGCAGAAACAGATACGCAGTATTTT.

The rearrangement joins TRBV28 to TRBJ2-6; D ambiguous. Germline CDR1 is MDHEN and CDR2 is SYDVKM. CDR3 size: 12 residues. The germline V and J ends were trimmed by 8 bases and 4 bases, with 6 bases remaining between them. CDR3 DNA sequence: TGTGCCAGCCACGCCGGGGCCAACGTCCTGACTTTC. Translating gives CASHAGANVLTF. The whole variable domain, remainder taken from reference TRBV28 and TRBJ2-6, is DVKVTQSSRYLVKRTGEKVFLECVQDMDHENMFWYRQDPGLGLRLIYFSYDVKMKEKGDIPEGYSVSREKKERFSLILESASTNQTSMYLCASHAGANVLTFGAGSRLTVL.

This clonotype has only a few counts. V and J are TRBV7-9 and TRBJ1-4; D is ambiguous. CDR1 is SEHNR, CDR2 FQNEAQ, per germline (reference sequence). The CDR3 has 16 amino acids. The V and J ends lost 5 bases and 6 bases respectively, with 19 bases between them. This CDR3 reads CASSARKMGYYEKLFF. CDR3 nucleotides: TGTGCCAGCAGCGCCCGCAAGATGGGATATTATGAAAAACTGTTTTTT.

This clonotype was counted a few times. The chain is built from TRBV5-1 and TRBJ1-6; tentative D call: TRBD1 (6 bases). Germline values: CDR1 SGHRS, CDR2 YFSETQ. The V and J ends lost 4 bases and 9 bases respectively, with 14 bases between them. CDR3 length: 14 residues. CDR3: CASSAGGGSSPLHF. The CDR3 DNA follows: TGCGCCAGCAGCGCGGGAGGGGGGAGTTCACCCCTCCACTTT.

This clonotype has a handful of counts. V usage is TRBV3-1 and J usage is TRBJ2-3; possibly TRBD2 for D (5 bases). The CDR3 is made up of 16 amino acids. Trimming left V 0 bases short and J 3 bases short, with 13 bases between. Germline lookup yields CDR1 LGHDT and CDR2 YNNKEL (reference sequence). The CDR3 sequence is CASSQDSGVRTDTQYF. The CDR3 nucleotides are TGTGCCAGCAGCCAAGATTCCGGGGTAAGGACAGATACGCAGTATTTT.

V gene TRBV30 combines with J gene TRBJ2-7, with D possibly matching TRBD2 (5 bases). Germline assignment: CDR1 GTSNPN and CDR2 SVGIG (reference sequence). V was shortened by 3 bases and J by 3 bases, with 9 bases between the two germline ends. This CDR3 region has 12 residues. The CDR3 DNA reads TGTGCCTGGAGAGCGGAGTACTACGAGCAGTACTTC. Protein: CAWRAEYYEQYF.

This chain links TRBV7-9 with TRBJ2-7, with a tentative D call TRBD2 (6 bases). Germline-derived CDR1 and CDR2 are SEHNR and FQNEAQ (reference sequence). The ends were cut back, 0 bases at V and 6 bases at J, with 12 bases in the middle. This CDR3 is 14 amino acids long. The CDR3 bases are TGTGCCAGCAGCTTAGCCGCGGGGATTCGCGAGCAGTACTTC. Its protein product is CASSLAAGIREQYF.

The rearrangement joins TRBV29-1 to TRBJ2-5; the D is unclear. CDR1 and CDR2 (germline): SQVTM, ANQGSEA. The CDR3 length is 11 residues. With 5 bases removed from V and 5 bases from J, the gap between germline ends came to 9 bases. The CDR3 reads CSVSPGETQYF. The CDR3 DNA reads TGCAGCGTTTCTCCTGGGGAGACCCAGTACTTC.

This clonotype showed up many times. The junction differs from germline at one of its ends, possibly a read error. This chain connects TRBV5-1 to TRBJ2-1; D possibly corresponds to TRBD1 (6 bases). The CDR3 runs to 14 residues. Germline V gene data show CDR1 as SGHRS and CDR2 as YFSETQ. The chain's CDR3 is CASTLGASYNEQFF. The CDR3 nucleotides read TGCGCAAGCACATTGGGGGCCTCCTACAATGAGCAGTTCTTC.

This clonotype was detected many times. The chain recombines TRBV12-3 or TRBV12-4 with TRBJ1-1; D remains unclear. This CDR3 is built from 14 residues. With 7 bases removed from V and 0 bases from J, the gap between germline ends came to 12 bases. The CDR3 sequence: CASIMQALNTEAFF. The CDR3 DNA reads TGTGCCAGCATTATGCAGGCGTTGAACACTGAAGCTTTCTTT.

This clonotype was seen many times. The rearrangement uses TRBV7-2 and TRBJ2-5; D possibly corresponds to TRBD2 (5 bases). Germline V gives CDR1 SGHTA, CDR2 FQGNSA. The length of the CDR3 is 15 residues. V was cut by 1 base and J by 0 bases, with 9 bases left in between. The CDR3 DNA follows: TGTGCCAGCAGCTTAGACGGGAATAACCAAGAGACCCAGTACTTC. Translating it yields CASSLDGNNQETQYF.

The gene calls are TRBV6-1 and TRBJ1-1; no clear D. CDR3 size: 12 residues. CDR1 and CDR2 (germline): MNHNS, SASEGT. The ends were cut back, 4 bases at V and 6 bases at J, with 9 bases in the middle. The CDR3 sequence: CASSARYPEAFF. The CDR3 nucleotides are TGTGCCAGCAGTGCCCGATATCCTGAAGCTTTCTTT.